This is a list of T cell receptor beta chains from one sample in a study of blood T cell repertoires in COVID-19. Measured with immunoSEQ multiplex PCR; TCRdb has only the in-frame clones, and not every one. This sample carries fewer than 200,000 clones, under 85% of them seen once, and the ten largest clones take 0.95% to 1.5%. The sample consisted of peripheral blood. The receptors here all came from a man in his sixties who had recovered from COVID-19. The CDR3 runs from the conserved cysteine through the conserved F or W. A D gene is named only where the DNA matches it firmly. Size is omitted from some rows. Given values are once, few, many or a class for expanded clones.

J gene	D gene	CDR3 length	V gene	clone size	CDR3 DNA	CDR3 protein
TRBJ2-1	TRBD1	15	TRBV2	once	TGTGCCAGCAGCATCCGACAGGGGGGCTACAATGAGCAGTTCTTC	CASSIRQGGYNEQFF
TRBJ2-2	TRBD2	17	TRBV4-1	-	TGCGCCAGCAGCCAAGGGCCAGCGGGGGGGCAAGTCGGGGAGCTGTTTTTT	CASSQGPAGGQVGELFF
TRBJ2-1	-	11	TRBV29-1	-	TGCAGCGTTGACATCTACAATGAGCAGTTCTTC	CSVDIYNEQFF
TRBJ2-3	-	18	TRBV5-1	-	TGCGCCAGCAGCCCCAACCCCTTGGGGGCCTCTAGCACAGATACGCAGTATTTT	CASSPNPLGASSTDTQYF
TRBJ2-2	-	11	TRBV6-4	-	TGTGCCAGCCACAGTGTTAGGGAGCTGTTTTTT	CASHSVRELFF
TRBJ1-2	-	14	TRBV12-5	-	TGTGCTAGTGGTTTGCTAGACTCGGACTATGGCTACACCTTC	CASGLLDSDYGYTF
TRBJ2-3	TRBD2	14	TRBV10-3	-	TGTGCCACCCAAGCGGGGGTCGTCACAGATACGCAGTATTTT	CATQAGVVTDTQYF
TRBJ1-3	-	14	TRBV6-5	-	TGTGCCAGCAGGAACCCGGGCTCTGGAAACACCATATATTTT	CASRNPGSGNTIYF
TRBJ2-5	TRBD1	16	TRBV13	-	TGTGCCAGCAGCGAACAGGGGGTTACTGGGCAAGAGACCCAGTACTTC	CASSEQGVTGQETQYF
TRBJ2-3	TRBD2	14	TRBV19	-	TGTGCCAGTTCAGTAGCGGGGCCCCGAGGTACGCAGTATTTT	CASSVAGPRGTQYF
TRBJ2-5	TRBD1	15	TRBV7-8	-	TGTGCCAGCAGCCGAGACAGGGACCCAGGGGAGACCCAGTACTTC	CASSRDRDPGETQYF
TRBJ2-5	-	11	TRBV18	-	TGTGCCAGCTCATCTAAAGAGACCCAGTACTTC	CASSSKETQYF
TRBJ1-1	-	14	TRBV7-9	-	TGTGCCAGCAGCCCCCTAGACTGGAACACTGAAGCTTTCTTT	CASSPLDWNTEAFF
TRBJ1-2	-	12	TRBV6-5	once	TGTGCCAGCAGATCTCTTAACTATGGCTACACCTTC	CASRSLNYGYTF
TRBJ2-7	-	13	TRBV6-5	-	TGTGCCAGTCTACCGGGACTTTCCTACGAGCAGTACTTC	CASLPGLSYEQYF
TRBJ1-6	-	13	TRBV3-1/TRBV3-2	-	TGTGCCAGCAGCCGGGAAGGGGAAGTATCCCTCCACTTT	CASSREGEVSLHF
TRBJ2-6	-	16	TRBV6-2/TRBV6-3	-	TGTGCCAGCAGTTATGAAGGCAGGGCTGGGGCCAACGTCCTGACTTTC	CASSYEGRAGANVLTF
TRBJ1-4	-	13	TRBV6-5	-	TGTGCCAGCAGTTATAGGCAGGGGGAAAAACTGTTTTTT	CASSYRQGEKLFF
TRBJ2-3	TRBD2	14	TRBV11-3	few	TGTGCCAGCAGCCTTAGCGGGGGCGGAGATACGCAGTATTTT	CASSLSGGGDTQYF
TRBJ1-2	-	12	TRBV29-1	-	TGCAGCGTTGGTTCAGCGAACTATGGCTACACCTTC	CSVGSANYGYTF
TRBJ2-7	TRBD1	15	TRBV25-1	-	TGTGCCAGCAGTGAAGACAGGGGGCAAGGGTACGAGCAGTACTTC	CASSEDRGQGYEQYF